This T cell receptor (beta chain) is drawn from a study of T cell changes during pregnancy in multiple sclerosis. The CDR3 sequence is 15 residues long. Germline assignment: CDR1 LGHNT and CDR2 FRNRAP. Trimming at V came to 7 bases and at J to 3 bases, leaving 10 bases not matched to a gene. Libraries were prepared by immunoSEQ multiplex PCR; TCRdb keeps only in-frame clonotypes and omits some of them. Among some 85,000 clones listed, nearly 95% were seen once. The source was peripheral blood, collected in the second trimester of pregnancy. This sequence joins TRBV12-5 and TRBJ2-7; 9 nucleotides line up with TRBD1. The receptor's source is a female donor with multiple sclerosis, enrolled in a pregnancy study. The DNA of the CDR3 is TGTGCTAGTGTCATGAGACAGGGGGAGCTCTACGAGCAGTACTTC. It specifies CASVMRQGELYEQYF.